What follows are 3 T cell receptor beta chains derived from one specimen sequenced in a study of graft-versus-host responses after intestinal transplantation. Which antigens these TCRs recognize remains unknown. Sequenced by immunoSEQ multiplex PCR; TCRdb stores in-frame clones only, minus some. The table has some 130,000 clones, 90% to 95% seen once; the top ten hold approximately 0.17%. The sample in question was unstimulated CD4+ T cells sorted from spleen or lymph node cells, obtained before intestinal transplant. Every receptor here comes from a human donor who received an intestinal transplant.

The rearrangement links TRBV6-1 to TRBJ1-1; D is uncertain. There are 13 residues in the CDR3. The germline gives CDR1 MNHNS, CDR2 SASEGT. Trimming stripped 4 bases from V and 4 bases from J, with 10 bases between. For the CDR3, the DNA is TGTGCCAGCAGTGGAGGACTGTTCACTGAAGCTTTCTTT. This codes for CASSGGLFTEAFF.

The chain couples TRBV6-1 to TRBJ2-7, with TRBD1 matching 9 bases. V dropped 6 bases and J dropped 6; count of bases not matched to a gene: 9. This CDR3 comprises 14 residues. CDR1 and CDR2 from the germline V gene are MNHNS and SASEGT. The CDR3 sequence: CASRGSGQGSEQYF. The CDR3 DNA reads TGTGCCAGCAGGGGATCGGGACAGGGCTCCGAGCAGTACTTC.

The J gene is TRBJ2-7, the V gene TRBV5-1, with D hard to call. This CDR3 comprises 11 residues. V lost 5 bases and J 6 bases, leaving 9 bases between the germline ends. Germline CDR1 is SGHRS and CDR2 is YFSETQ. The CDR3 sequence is CASRGFSEQYF. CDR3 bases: TGCGCCAGCAGGGGGTTTTCCGAGCAGTACTTC.